This TCR beta chain was sequenced during a study of technical replicates of blood from several donors. Sequenced by immunoSEQ multiplex PCR; TCRdb stores in-frame clones only, minus some. The sample includes about 11,000 clones, roughly 94% of them seen just once. Germline V gene data show CDR1 as MGHRA and CDR2 as YSYEKL. This CDR3 region has 14 residues. The V end was cut by 0 bases, the J end by 4 bases, with 7 bases between. The sample was PBMCs. This receptor was taken from a human donor in good health. This chain connects TRBV4-1 to TRBJ1-5; a possible D gene is TRBD1 (6 bases). The CDR3, as DNA: TGCGCCAGCAGCCAAGACAGGGGAAATCAGCCCCAGCATTTT. Translated, it gives CASSQDRGNQPQHF.